A selection of T cell receptor beta chains follows, all from one sample in a study of blood T cell repertoires in COVID-19. Only in-frame clones appear in the TCRdb table, and some are missing; sequencing was by immunoSEQ multiplex PCR. The data show 30,000 to 40,000 clones, over 75% seen once. Sequencing was done on a sample of peripheral blood. The receptors here all came from a human donor in a cohort sampled during active COVID-19. Both conserved end residues are part of each CDR3. The D gene is left open where the match is weak. Not every row has a clone size; where given, it reads once, few, many or a size class.

d_gene: NA; v_gene: TRBV23-1; len: 16; j_gene: TRBJ1-5; abundance: NA; CDR3nt: TGCGCCAGCAGTCAATCAGAGGACTCTAGCAATCAGCCCCAGCATTTT; CDR3aa: CASSQSEDSSNQPQHF
d_gene: NA; v_gene: TRBV19; len: 16; j_gene: TRBJ2-7; abundance: NA; CDR3nt: TGTGCCAGTAGTATAACAGGGAATTTCGTTTCCTACGAGCAGTACTTC; CDR3aa: CASSITGNFVSYEQYF
d_gene: NA; v_gene: TRBV6-6; len: 12; j_gene: TRBJ2-3; abundance: NA; CDR3nt: TGTGCCAGCAGTCCAGGGACAGATACGCAGTATTTT; CDR3aa: CASSPGTDTQYF
d_gene: TRBD1; v_gene: TRBV5-1; len: 16; j_gene: TRBJ2-2; abundance: NA; CDR3nt: TGCGCCAGCATGCCCCGGCCAGGGGGTAACACCGGGGAGCTGTTTTTT; CDR3aa: CASMPRPGGNTGELFF
d_gene: NA; v_gene: TRBV7-2; len: 14; j_gene: TRBJ2-7; abundance: NA; CDR3nt: TGTGCCAGCAGCTTAGGAGGCGGCTCCTACGAGCAGTACTTC; CDR3aa: CASSLGGGSYEQYF
d_gene: TRBD1; v_gene: TRBV18; len: 15; j_gene: TRBJ1-2; abundance: NA; CDR3nt: TGTGCCAGCTCACTCAATACAGGGGCGGCCTATGGCTACACCTTC; CDR3aa: CASSLNTGAAYGYTF
d_gene: NA; v_gene: TRBV9; len: 15; j_gene: TRBJ2-7; abundance: NA; CDR3nt: TGTGCCAGCAGCGTAGCTTGGGGGACTGGTTACGAGCAGTACTTC; CDR3aa: CASSVAWGTGYEQYF
d_gene: TRBD1; v_gene: TRBV12-5; len: 17; j_gene: TRBJ1-2; abundance: NA; CDR3nt: TGTGCTAGTGGTTCTATTCAGATAAGACAGGGTTACTATGGCTACACCTTC; CDR3aa: CASGSIQIRQGYYGYTF
d_gene: TRBD1; v_gene: TRBV3-1/TRBV3-2; len: 16; j_gene: TRBJ1-6; abundance: NA; CDR3nt: TGTGCCAGCAGCCCAACGGGACAGGGGACCTATTCACCCCTCCACTTT; CDR3aa: CASSPTGQGTYSPLHF
d_gene: NA; v_gene: TRBV9; len: 13; j_gene: TRBJ1-6; abundance: NA; CDR3nt: TGTGCCAGCAGCGCCAGGGGTAATTCACCCCTCCACTTT; CDR3aa: CASSARGNSPLHF
d_gene: NA; v_gene: TRBV5-1; len: 15; j_gene: TRBJ2-7; abundance: NA; CDR3nt: TGCGCCAGCAGCTTGGCCTTAAGGGGGTCCTACGAGCAGTACTTC; CDR3aa: CASSLALRGSYEQYF
d_gene: NA; v_gene: TRBV12-3/TRBV12-4; len: 12; j_gene: TRBJ2-1; abundance: NA; CDR3nt: TGTGCCAGCAGCCACTCCTACAATGAGCAGTTCTTC; CDR3aa: CASSHSYNEQFF
d_gene: TRBD1; v_gene: TRBV30; len: 15; j_gene: TRBJ1-1; abundance: NA; CDR3nt: TGTGCCTGGACCATAGAGCAGGGGGCAAGATCTGAAGCTTTCTTT; CDR3aa: CAWTIEQGARSEAFF
d_gene: TRBD2; v_gene: TRBV5-1; len: 17; j_gene: TRBJ2-2; abundance: NA; CDR3nt: TGCGCCAGCAGCCTGTTGGGACTAGCGGGGGTTACCGGGGAGCTGTTTTTT; CDR3aa: CASSLLGLAGVTGELFF
d_gene: NA; v_gene: TRBV6-1; len: 15; j_gene: TRBJ1-5; abundance: NA; CDR3nt: TGTGCCAGCAGTGAAGGGGGGGGAGGCAATCAGCCCCAGCATTTT; CDR3aa: CASSEGGGGNQPQHF
d_gene: NA; v_gene: TRBV7-3; len: 15; j_gene: TRBJ2-1; abundance: NA; CDR3nt: TGTGCCAGCAGCTTAACCGGGAGACCCTACAATGAGCAGTTCTTC; CDR3aa: CASSLTGRPYNEQFF
d_gene: TRBD1; v_gene: TRBV10-3; len: 15; j_gene: TRBJ2-5; abundance: few; CDR3nt: TGTGCCATCAGTGATTTCGGACAGGGACAAGAGACCCAGTACTTC; CDR3aa: CAISDFGQGQETQYF
d_gene: TRBD1; v_gene: TRBV5-4; len: 13; j_gene: TRBJ2-1; abundance: NA; CDR3nt: TGTGCCAGCAGCTCCACAGGGGACCATGAGCAGTTCTTC; CDR3aa: CASSSTGDHEQFF
d_gene: NA; v_gene: TRBV28; len: 14; j_gene: TRBJ1-3; abundance: NA; CDR3nt: TGTGCCAGCAGTTTATCTCCCCTTGTCGGGACCATATATTTT; CDR3aa: CASSLSPLVGTIYF
d_gene: TRBD2; v_gene: TRBV19; len: 15; j_gene: TRBJ2-1; abundance: NA; CDR3nt: TGTGCCAGTAGTATCCCTAGCGGCCCCTACAATGAGCAGTTCTTC; CDR3aa: CASSIPSGPYNEQFF
d_gene: NA; v_gene: TRBV5-1; len: 12; j_gene: TRBJ1-1; abundance: NA; CDR3nt: TGCGCCAGCAGCTATGAGAGGACTGAAGCTTTCTTT; CDR3aa: CASSYERTEAFF
d_gene: NA; v_gene: TRBV9; len: 14; j_gene: TRBJ2-6; abundance: NA; CDR3nt: TGTGCCAGCGGACAGAGCTCTGGGGCCAACGTCCTGACTTTC; CDR3aa: CASGQSSGANVLTF
d_gene: TRBD1; v_gene: TRBV9; len: 14; j_gene: TRBJ2-5; abundance: NA; CDR3nt: TGTGCCAGCAGACGGGACAGGATTCAAGAGACCCAGTACTTC; CDR3aa: CASRRDRIQETQYF
d_gene: TRBD2; v_gene: TRBV19; len: 14; j_gene: TRBJ2-5; abundance: NA; CDR3nt: TGTGCCAGTAGTATAAGGACTAGCCGAGAGACCCAGTACTTC; CDR3aa: CASSIRTSRETQYF
d_gene: TRBD2; v_gene: TRBV7-9; len: 17; j_gene: TRBJ2-1; abundance: few; CDR3nt: TGTGCCAGCAGCTCCAGTCCTGTTGGGCTAGCGGGGAGAGAGCAGTTCTTC; CDR3aa: CASSSSPVGLAGREQFF
d_gene: TRBD2; v_gene: TRBV11-1; len: 16; j_gene: TRBJ2-1; abundance: NA; CDR3nt: TGTGCCAGCAGCCTCCCTAGCGGGAGAAAATGGGGTGAGCAGTTCTTC; CDR3aa: CASSLPSGRKWGEQFF
d_gene: TRBD1; v_gene: TRBV19; len: 15; j_gene: TRBJ1-6; abundance: NA; CDR3nt: TGTGCCAGTAGTACCCCGGGACAGTATAATTCACCCCTCCACTTT; CDR3aa: CASSTPGQYNSPLHF
d_gene: NA; v_gene: TRBV9; len: 15; j_gene: TRBJ2-3; abundance: NA; CDR3nt: TGTGCCAGCAGCGTGGCAGGGGCTAGCACAGATACGCAGTATTTT; CDR3aa: CASSVAGASTDTQYF
d_gene: TRBD1; v_gene: TRBV5-1; len: 15; j_gene: TRBJ2-5; abundance: NA; CDR3nt: TGCGCCAGCAGCTCGCTTCCGGGACAGGGGGAGACCCAGTACTTC; CDR3aa: CASSSLPGQGETQYF
d_gene: NA; v_gene: TRBV5-5; len: 17; j_gene: TRBJ1-1; abundance: NA; CDR3nt: TGTGCCAGCAGCCCCGGGCGGTTGGGGCAGTCGAACACTGAAGCTTTCTTT; CDR3aa: CASSPGRLGQSNTEAFF
d_gene: NA; v_gene: TRBV9; len: 17; j_gene: TRBJ2-1; abundance: few; CDR3nt: TGTGCCAGCAGCGTGGCGCTTAGGGGGGGCTCCTACAATGAGCAGTTCTTC; CDR3aa: CASSVALRGGSYNEQFF